The sequence of this TCR beta chain was determined in a study of CD8+CD57+ T cells in acquired aplastic anemia. According to the study, genomic DNA was the template for TCR beta VDJ and CDR3 profiling. TCRdb called the reads again in MiXCR, with one record for every CDR3 protein. The table records fewer than 250,000 distinct CDR3 sequences, roughly half of them present only once. This CDR3 has 15 amino acids. Germline V lookup: CDR1 SGHVS, CDR2 FQNEAQ. Trimming cost V 4 bases and J 4 bases; bases outside gene matches: 7. This TCR was sampled from a human donor in good health, serving as a control. The sequenced sample was sorted CD4+, CD8+, or CD8+CD57+ T cells (not recorded which) from PBMCs. The chain carries TRBV7-8 and TRBJ2-7, with TRBD1 matching over 10 bases. In nucleotides, the CDR3 is TGTGCCAGCAGCTCGTACCGGGACAGGGGTTACGAGCAGTACTTC. The encoded protein is CASSSYRDRGYEQYF.